This paragraph reports one TCR beta chain. Amplification used 60 Vbeta primers and 13 Jbeta primers. Libraries were prepared by immunoSEQ multiplex PCR; TCRdb keeps only in-frame clonotypes and omits some of them. The sample gives more than 150,000 clones, 65% to 85% of which show up once; approximately 1.4% is in the top ten. The source of the sample is a study of cytomegalovirus exposure and HLA in healthy donors. Overall study context: The roughly 100 million unique TCR beta sequences, from around 200 million T cells, were found by an earlier analysis.

V gave up 5 bases and J gave up 5 bases; unmatched junction bases: 7. The CDR3 spans 15 residues. The germline V gene encodes CDR1 LNHNV and CDR2 YYDKDF (reference sequence). Material for sequencing was PBMCs. The TCR sequence derives from a woman aged 18-29 years in good health and CMV-seronegative. The chain recombines TRBV15 with TRBJ2-1, with 9 bases identical to TRBD1. The CDR3 region has the DNA TGTGCCACCAGCTTGGACAGGGGCGTTCACAATGAGCAGTTCTTC. This encodes CATSLDRGVHNEQFF.